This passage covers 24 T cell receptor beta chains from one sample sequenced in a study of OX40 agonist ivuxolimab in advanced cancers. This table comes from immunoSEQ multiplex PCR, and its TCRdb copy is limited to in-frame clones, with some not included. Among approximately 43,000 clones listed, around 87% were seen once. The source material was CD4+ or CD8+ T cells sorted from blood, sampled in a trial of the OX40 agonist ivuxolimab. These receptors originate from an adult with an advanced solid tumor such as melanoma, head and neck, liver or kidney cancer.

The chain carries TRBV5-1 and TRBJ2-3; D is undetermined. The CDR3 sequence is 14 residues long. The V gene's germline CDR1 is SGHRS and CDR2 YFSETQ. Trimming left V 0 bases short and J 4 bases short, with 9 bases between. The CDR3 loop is CASSLAGQADTQYF. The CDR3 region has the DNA TGCGCCAGCAGCTTGGCCGGGCAGGCAGATACGCAGTATTTT.

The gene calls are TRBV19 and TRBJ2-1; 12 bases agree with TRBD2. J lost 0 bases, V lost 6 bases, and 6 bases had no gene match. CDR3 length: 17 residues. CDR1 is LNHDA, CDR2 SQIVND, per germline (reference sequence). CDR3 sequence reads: CASRPATSGSSYNEQFF. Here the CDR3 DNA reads TGTGCCAGTAGACCCGCGACTAGCGGGAGCTCCTACAATGAGCAGTTCTTC.

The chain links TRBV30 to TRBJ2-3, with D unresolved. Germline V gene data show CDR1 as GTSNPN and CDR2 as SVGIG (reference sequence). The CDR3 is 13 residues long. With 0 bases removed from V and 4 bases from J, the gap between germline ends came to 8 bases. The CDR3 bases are TGTGCCTGGAGTGTACTCCCCGCAGATACGCAGTATTTT. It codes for CAWSVLPADTQYF.

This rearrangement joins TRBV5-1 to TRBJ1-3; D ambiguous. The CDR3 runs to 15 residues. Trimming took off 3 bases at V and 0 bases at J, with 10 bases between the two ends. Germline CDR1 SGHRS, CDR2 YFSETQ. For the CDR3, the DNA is TGCGCCAGCAGCTCCGGTTGGGGCTCTGGAAACACCATATATTTT. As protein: CASSSGWGSGNTIYF.

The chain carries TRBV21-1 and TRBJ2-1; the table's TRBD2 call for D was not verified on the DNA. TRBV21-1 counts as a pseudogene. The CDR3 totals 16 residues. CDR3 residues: CASSKAGLAPYNEQFF. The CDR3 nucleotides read TGTGCCAGCAGCAAAGCCGGACTAGCGCCCTACAATGAGCAGTTCTTC.

The CDR3 region has the DNA TGCGCCAGCAGCCCCTACGACAGGGATGGAACCAAGACCCAGTACTTC. Protein sequence: CASSPYDRDGTKTQYF. The gene calls are TRBV5-1 and TRBJ2-5, with 7 bases identical to TRBD1. The ends lost 4 bases at V and 6 bases at J; junction bases unmatched: 15. Germline V gene lookup returns CDR1 SGHRS and CDR2 YFSETQ. The CDR3 consists of 16 residues.

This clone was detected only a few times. This chain's CDR3 is CASSPGTGEQPQHF. The CDR3, as DNA: TGTGCCAGCAGTCCCGGGACAGGGGAGCAGCCCCAGCATTTT. The chain recombines TRBV6-5 with TRBJ1-5; 10 positions match TRBD1. With 5 bases clipped from V and 7 bases from J, the junction kept 5 bases outside the gene matches. Germline CDR1 MNHEY, CDR2 SVGAGI. CDR3 length equals 14 residues.

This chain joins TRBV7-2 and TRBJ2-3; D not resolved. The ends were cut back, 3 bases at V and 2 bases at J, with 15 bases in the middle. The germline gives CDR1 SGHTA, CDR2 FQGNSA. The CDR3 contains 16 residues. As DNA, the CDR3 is TGTGCCAGCAGCTTTAGTAGTGTCGATCCCACAGATACGCAGTATTTT. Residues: CASSFSSVDPTDTQYF.

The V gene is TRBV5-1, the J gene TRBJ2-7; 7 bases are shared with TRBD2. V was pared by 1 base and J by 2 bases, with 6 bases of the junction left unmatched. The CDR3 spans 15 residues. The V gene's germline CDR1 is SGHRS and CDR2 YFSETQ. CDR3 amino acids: CASSLPSGDTYEQYF. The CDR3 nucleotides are TGCGCCAGCAGCTTGCCTAGCGGAGATACCTACGAGCAGTACTTC. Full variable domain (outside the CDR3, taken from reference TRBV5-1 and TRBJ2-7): KAGVTQTPRYLIKTRGQQVTLSCSPISGHRSVSWYQQTPGQGLQFLFEYFSETQRNKGNFPGRFSGRQFSNSRSEMNVSTLELGDSALYLCASSLPSGDTYEQYFGPGTRLTVT.

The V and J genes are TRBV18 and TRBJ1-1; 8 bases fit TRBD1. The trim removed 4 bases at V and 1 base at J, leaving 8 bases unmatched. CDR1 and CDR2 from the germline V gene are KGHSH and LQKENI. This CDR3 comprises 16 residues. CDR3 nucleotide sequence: TGTGCCAGCTCACAGGGCTATGGACAGGGGAACACTGAAGCTTTCTTT. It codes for CASSQGYGQGNTEAFF.

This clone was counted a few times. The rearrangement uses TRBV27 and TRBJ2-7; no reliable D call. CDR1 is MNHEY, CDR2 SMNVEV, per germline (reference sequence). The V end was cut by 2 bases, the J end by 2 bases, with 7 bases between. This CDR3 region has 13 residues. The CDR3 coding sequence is TGTGCCAGCAGTTTAGCTTGGACCTACGAGCAGTACTTC. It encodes CASSLAWTYEQYF.

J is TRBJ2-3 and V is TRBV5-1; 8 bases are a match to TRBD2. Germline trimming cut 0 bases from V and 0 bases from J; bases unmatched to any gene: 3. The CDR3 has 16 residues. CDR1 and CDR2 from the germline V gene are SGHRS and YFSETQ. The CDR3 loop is CASSLGGGGSTDTQYF. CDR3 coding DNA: TGCGCCAGCAGCTTGGGGGGCGGGGGGAGCACAGATACGCAGTATTTT.

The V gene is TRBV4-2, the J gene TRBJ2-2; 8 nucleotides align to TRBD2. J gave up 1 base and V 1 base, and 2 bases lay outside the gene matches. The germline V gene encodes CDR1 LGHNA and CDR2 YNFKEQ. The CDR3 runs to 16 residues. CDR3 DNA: TGTGCCAGCAGCCAAGCGGGAGGGGGGAACACCGGGGAGCTGTTTTTT. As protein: CASSQAGGGNTGELFF.

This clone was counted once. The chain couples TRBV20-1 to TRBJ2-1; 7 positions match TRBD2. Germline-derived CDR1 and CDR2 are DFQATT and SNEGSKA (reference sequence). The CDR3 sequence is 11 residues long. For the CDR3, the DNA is TGCAGCGAGGGAGGGTTAGGGGAGCAGTTCTTC. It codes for CSEGGLGEQFF.

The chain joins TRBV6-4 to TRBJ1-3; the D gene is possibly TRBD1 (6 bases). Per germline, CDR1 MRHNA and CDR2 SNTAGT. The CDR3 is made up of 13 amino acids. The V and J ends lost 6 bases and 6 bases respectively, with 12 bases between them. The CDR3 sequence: CASSRTEENTIYF. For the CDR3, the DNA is TGTGCCAGCAGCCGGACAGAAGAAAACACCATATATTTT.

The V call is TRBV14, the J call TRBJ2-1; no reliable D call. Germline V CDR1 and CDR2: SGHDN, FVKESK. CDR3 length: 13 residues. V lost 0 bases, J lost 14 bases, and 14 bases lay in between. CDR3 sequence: CASSQDLAGKEFF. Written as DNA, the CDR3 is TGTGCCAGCAGCCAAGATCTGGCAGGAAAGGAGTTCTTC.

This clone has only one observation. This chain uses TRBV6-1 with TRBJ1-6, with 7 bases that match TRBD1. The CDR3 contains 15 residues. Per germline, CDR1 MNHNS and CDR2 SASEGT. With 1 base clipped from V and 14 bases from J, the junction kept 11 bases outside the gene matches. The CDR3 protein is CASSEGVGGWGSLHF. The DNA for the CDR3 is TGTGCCAGCAGTGAAGGAGTAGGGGGCTGGGGGTCCCTCCACTTT.

CDR3 loop: CASSTLAGEYTGELFF. CDR3 sequence (DNA): TGTGCCAGCAGCACACTAGCGGGGGAGTACACCGGGGAGCTGTTTTTT. The chain joins TRBV7-9 to TRBJ2-2; 11 bases agree with TRBD2. There are 16 residues in the CDR3. Germline values: CDR1 SEHNR, CDR2 FQNEAQ (reference sequence). After removal of 5 bases from V and 3 bases from J, the junction contained 5 bases not matched to a gene. The entire variable domain, with the rest obtained from reference TRBV7-9 and TRBJ2-2, is as follows: DTGVSQNPRHKITKRGQNVTFRCDPISEHNRLYWYRQTLGQGPEFLTYFQNEAQLEKSRLLSDRFSAERPKGSFSTLEIQRTEQGDSAMYLCASSTLAGEYTGELFFGEGSRLTVL.

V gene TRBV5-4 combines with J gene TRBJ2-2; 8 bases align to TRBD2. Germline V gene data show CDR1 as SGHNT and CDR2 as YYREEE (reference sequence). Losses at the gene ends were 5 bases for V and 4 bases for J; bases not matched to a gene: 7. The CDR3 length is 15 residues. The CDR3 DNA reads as TGTGCCAGCAGTTCGGGGGGGCCCGGCACCGGGGAGCTGTTTTTT. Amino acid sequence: CASSSGGPGTGELFF.

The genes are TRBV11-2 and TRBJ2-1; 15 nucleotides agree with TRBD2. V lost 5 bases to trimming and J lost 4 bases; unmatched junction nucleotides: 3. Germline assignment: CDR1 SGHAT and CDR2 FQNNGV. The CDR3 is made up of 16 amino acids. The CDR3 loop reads CASSRTSGGDYNEQFF. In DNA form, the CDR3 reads TGTGCCAGCAGCCGGACTAGCGGGGGGGATTACAATGAGCAGTTCTTC.

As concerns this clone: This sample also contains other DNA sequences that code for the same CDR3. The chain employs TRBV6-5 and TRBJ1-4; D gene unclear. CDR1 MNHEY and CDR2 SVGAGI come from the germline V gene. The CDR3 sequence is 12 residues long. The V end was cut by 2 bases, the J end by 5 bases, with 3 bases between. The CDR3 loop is CASSYRNEKLFF. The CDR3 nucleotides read TGTGCCAGCAGTTACAGAAATGAAAAACTGTTTTTT.

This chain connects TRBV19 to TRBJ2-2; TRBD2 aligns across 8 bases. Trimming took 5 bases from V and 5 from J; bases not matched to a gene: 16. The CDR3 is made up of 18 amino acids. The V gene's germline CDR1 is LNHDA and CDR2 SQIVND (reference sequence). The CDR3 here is CASSPRVAGPPGTGELFF. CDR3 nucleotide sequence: TGTGCCAGTAGTCCCAGGGTAGCGGGACCCCCAGGGACCGGGGAGCTGTTTTTT.

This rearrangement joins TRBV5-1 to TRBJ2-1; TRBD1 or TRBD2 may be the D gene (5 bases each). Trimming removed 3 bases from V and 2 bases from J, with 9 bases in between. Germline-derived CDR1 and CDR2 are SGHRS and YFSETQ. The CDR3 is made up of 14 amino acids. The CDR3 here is CASSSGTPYNEQFF. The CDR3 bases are TGCGCCAGCAGCTCAGGGACGCCCTACAATGAGCAGTTCTTC.

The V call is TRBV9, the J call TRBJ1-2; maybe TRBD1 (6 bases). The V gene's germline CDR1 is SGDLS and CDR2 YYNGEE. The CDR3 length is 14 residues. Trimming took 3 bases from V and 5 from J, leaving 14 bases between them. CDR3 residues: CASSANRAGYGYTF. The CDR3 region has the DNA TGTGCCAGCAGCGCAAACAGGGCTGGTTATGGCTACACCTTC.